These 5 T cell receptor beta chains came from one sample sequenced in a study of blood T cells in healthy people across ages. The authors ran a second PCR of roughly 6 to 11 cycles using a sample-barcoded 5' primer and a J-beta primer mix. One entry per CDR3 protein results from TCRdb running MiXCR on the 5' RACE reads. The top ten clones hold roughly 14% of a sample with 600,000 to 800,000 distinct CDR3 sequences, around 50% of them seen once. What was sequenced was blood. These receptors originate from a woman aged 80 or over in good health.

Notes on this clonotype: With a much larger clone just one base away, this may be a read error. The rearrangement uses TRBV4-1 and TRBJ1-1, with D hard to call. Germline CDR1 and CDR2: MGHRA and YSYEKL. V was clipped by 1 base and J by 3 bases, with 9 bases between them. The CDR3 has 14 amino acids. CDR3 sequence (DNA): TGCGCCAGCAGCCAAGTGTCTATGTACACTGAAGCTTTCTTT. Translation gives CASSQVSMYTEAFF.

This clonotype was seen repeatedly, ten times or more. This chain joins TRBV20-1 and TRBJ2-5; 8 bases match TRBD1. This CDR3 is 14 amino acids long. Looked up from germline, CDR1 is DFQATT and CDR2 is SNEGSKA (reference sequence). Trimming took 6 bases from V and 5 from J; bases not matched to a gene: 11. CDR3 nucleotide sequence: TGCAGTGCCAAACCCCCAGACAGGGGCGAGACCCAGTACTTC. Translation gives CSAKPPDRGETQYF.

In this sample, this clonotype turned up many times. The V and J genes are TRBV20-1 and TRBJ2-3; D is unresolved. V was trimmed by 5 bases and J by 0 bases, leaving 18 bases between them. From germline, CDR1 is DFQATT and CDR2 SNEGSKA (reference sequence). The CDR3 contains 16 residues. The CDR3 sequence is CSARNLWITSTDTQYF. CDR3 nucleotides: TGCAGTGCTCGGAACCTCTGGATTACTAGCACAGATACGCAGTATTTT.

In this sample, this clonotype turned up many times. V gene TRBV5-4 combines with J gene TRBJ2-3, with TRBD2 identical over 7 bases. CDR1 and CDR2 from the germline V gene are SGHNT and YYREEE (reference sequence). The V and J ends lost 1 base and 0 bases, in that order; junction bases with no gene match: 5. CDR3 length: 16 amino acids. DNA of the CDR3: TGTGCCAGCAGCTTGATCGGGCGGGGGAGCACAGATACGCAGTATTTT. It encodes CASSLIGRGSTDTQYF.

This chain connects TRBV5-5 to TRBJ1-4; D unclear. V was shortened by 4 bases and J by 3 bases, with 16 bases between the two germline ends. The CDR3 covers 16 residues. CDR1 is SGHKS, CDR2 YYEKEE, per germline (reference sequence). CDR3 nucleotide sequence: TGTGCCAGCAGCCCGACGCCCGGAGGAGCTAATGAAAAACTGTTTTTT. Translated, it gives CASSPTPGGANEKLFF.